A selection of T cell receptor beta chains follows, all from one sample in a study of blood T cell repertoires in COVID-19. The data were produced by immunoSEQ multiplex PCR, yet TCRdb's version contains in-frame clones alone and is incomplete. The sample records approximately 190,000 clones, about four fifths being singletons. Sequenced input: peripheral blood. These receptors originate from a woman in her sixties or seventies with active or convalescent COVID-19. Each CDR3 is given with its conserved first and last residue. The order of the fields is clone size, J gene, D gene, V gene, CDR3 DNA, CDR3 protein. D genes are given only for firm matches. Clone size, where shown, is once, few, many, or a class for clones that have expanded.

size: .; J: TRBJ1-4; D: TRBD1; V: TRBV27; DNA: TGTGCCAGCAGGCCCACCATCGGACAGGAGGGAAATGAAAAACTGTTTTTT; CDR3: CASRPTIGQEGNEKLFF
size: .; J: TRBJ2-3; D: TRBD2; V: TRBV6-6; DNA: TGTGCCAGCAGTCCACTAGCGGGAGGGGGGGTTAATTCTGGCACAGATACGCAGTATTTT; CDR3: CASSPLAGGGVNSGTDTQYF
size: .; J: TRBJ2-1; D: .; V: TRBV12-5; DNA: TGTGCTAGTGGTTTGGGGAGGGGCAATGAGCAGTTCTTC; CDR3: CASGLGRGNEQFF
size: .; J: TRBJ2-1; D: .; V: TRBV6-1; DNA: TGTGCCAGCAGTGAAGAGACTACCCCCTACCGGGAGCAGTTCTTC; CDR3: CASSEETTPYREQFF
size: .; J: TRBJ2-3; D: TRBD2; V: TRBV27; DNA: TGTGCCAGCAGCCCGACTAGCTCGACCACAGATACGCAGTATTTT; CDR3: CASSPTSSTTDTQYF
size: .; J: TRBJ1-3; D: TRBD1; V: TRBV27; DNA: TGTGCCAGCAGACCGGGACAGGGGAACACCATATATTTT; CDR3: CASRPGQGNTIYF
size: .; J: TRBJ2-1; D: .; V: TRBV9; DNA: TGTGCCAGCAGCGAAAGGGGGGGGAATGAGCAGTTCTTC; CDR3: CASSERGGNEQFF
size: .; J: TRBJ1-2; D: TRBD1; V: TRBV10-3; DNA: TGTGCCATCGGGACAGGAAATGGCTACACCTTC; CDR3: CAIGTGNGYTF
size: once; J: TRBJ2-3; D: TRBD2; V: TRBV9; DNA: TGTGCCAGCAGGGAAGCGGGAGGACTCACAGATACGCAGTATTTT; CDR3: CASREAGGLTDTQYF
size: .; J: TRBJ2-7; D: TRBD1; V: TRBV28; DNA: TGTGCCAGCAGTCCTAGGACAGGGCAGGAGATCCGGCAGTACTTC; CDR3: CASSPRTGQEIRQYF
size: .; J: TRBJ2-2; D: .; V: TRBV12-5; DNA: TGTGCTAGTGGTTTGGTACGGGGGGCGCGGGTCACCGGGGAGCTGTTTTTT; CDR3: CASGLVRGARVTGELFF
size: once; J: TRBJ1-1; D: .; V: TRBV5-1; DNA: TGCGCCAGCAGCTTGGCTGGGCACCTGAACACTGAAGCTTTCTTT; CDR3: CASSLAGHLNTEAFF
size: .; J: TRBJ1-1; D: .; V: TRBV11-2; DNA: TGTGCCAGCAGCTTAGGCTGGGGCGCGGGGACTGAAGCTTTCTTT; CDR3: CASSLGWGAGTEAFF
size: .; J: TRBJ1-4; D: .; V: TRBV3-1/TRBV3-2; DNA: TGTGCCAGCAGCTTCCCCTGGGGGGGAGATGAAAAACTGTTTTTT; CDR3: CASSFPWGGDEKLFF
size: .; J: TRBJ2-1; D: .; V: TRBV5-1; DNA: TGCGCCAGCAGCCCCGGACAGATATACAATGAGCAGTTCTTC; CDR3: CASSPGQIYNEQFF
size: few; J: TRBJ2-3; D: .; V: TRBV30; DNA: TGTGCCTGGAGTGTCGGAGCGGTAGATACGCAGTATTTT; CDR3: CAWSVGAVDTQYF
size: .; J: TRBJ1-3; D: TRBD1; V: TRBV5-6; DNA: TGTGCCAGCAGCTTGGGGCCAGACAGGGGGACAGGAAACACCATATATTTT; CDR3: CASSLGPDRGTGNTIYF
size: .; J: TRBJ2-1; D: .; V: TRBV7-9; DNA: TGTGCCAGCAGCCAAGTCGGGGCAGGGGAAAATGAGCAGTTCTTC; CDR3: CASSQVGAGENEQFF
size: .; J: TRBJ1-3; D: TRBD1; V: TRBV9; DNA: TGTGCCAGCAGCTCAGGGGGCCCCTCTGGAAACACCATATATTTT; CDR3: CASSSGGPSGNTIYF
size: .; J: TRBJ1-1; D: TRBD1; V: TRBV28; DNA: TGTGCCAGCAGTTTAGGGGGGACAGGGGGCACTGAAGCTTTCTTT; CDR3: CASSLGGTGGTEAFF
size: .; J: TRBJ1-2; D: TRBD1; V: TRBV5-4; DNA: TGTGCCAGCAGCTTTTTAGGACAGGGGAATGTGGGCTACACCTTC; CDR3: CASSFLGQGNVGYTF
size: .; J: TRBJ1-1; D: .; V: TRBV28; DNA: TGTGCCAGCAGTTTAGGTTACAGGGAAGCTTTCTTT; CDR3: CASSLGYREAFF
size: .; J: TRBJ1-1; D: .; V: TRBV18; DNA: TGTGCCAGCTCACTACTAGAGAACACTGAAGCTTTCTTT; CDR3: CASSLLENTEAFF
size: once; J: TRBJ2-7; D: TRBD2; V: TRBV6-1; DNA: TGTGCCAGCAGTGAAGCACTAGCGGGAGCCACCTACGAGCAGTACTTC; CDR3: CASSEALAGATYEQYF
size: once; J: TRBJ1-1; D: .; V: TRBV7-3; DNA: TGTGCCAGCAGCTCCATGGGGGCGAACACTGAAGCTTTCTTT; CDR3: CASSSMGANTEAFF
size: few; J: TRBJ2-7; D: .; V: TRBV27; DNA: TGTGCCAGCAGTTTTTTTGGAGCGGGTGGGGGCGAGCAGTACTTC; CDR3: CASSFFGAGGGEQYF
size: .; J: TRBJ2-3; D: TRBD2; V: TRBV4-1; DNA: TGCGCCAGCAGCCGAGGGCCGGGACTAGCGGGAGGGCCCGGCACAGATACGCAGTATTTT; CDR3: CASSRGPGLAGGPGTDTQYF
size: .; J: TRBJ2-5; D: .; V: TRBV5-4; DNA: TGTGCCAGCAGCTCGGGAGTAGGAGAGAGGGAGACCCAGTACTTC; CDR3: CASSSGVGERETQYF
size: .; J: TRBJ2-7; D: TRBD2; V: TRBV7-9; DNA: TGTGCCAGCAGCTATGCTAGCGGCTACGAGCAGTACTTC; CDR3: CASSYASGYEQYF
size: .; J: TRBJ2-5; D: .; V: TRBV15; DNA: TGTGCCACCAGCAGAGGCCAGATAGAGACCCAGTACTTC; CDR3: CATSRGQIETQYF
size: .; J: TRBJ2-3; D: .; V: TRBV28; DNA: TGTGCCATCCTCCCCTGGGACTTCAGCACAGATACGCAGTATTTT; CDR3: CAILPWDFSTDTQYF
size: .; J: TRBJ2-7; D: TRBD1; V: TRBV11-2; DNA: TGTGCCAGCAGTGCGACAGGGGGCAATCCCTACGAGCAGTACTTC; CDR3: CASSATGGNPYEQYF
size: .; J: TRBJ2-1; D: TRBD2; V: TRBV2; DNA: TGTGCCAGCAGTGGGAGGGCACTAGCGGGGTACAATGAGCAGTTCTTC; CDR3: CASSGRALAGYNEQFF
size: .; J: TRBJ2-3; D: .; V: TRBV18; DNA: TGTGCCAGCTCACCAGGGCAGGCTAGCACAGATACGCAGTATTTT; CDR3: CASSPGQASTDTQYF
size: .; J: TRBJ1-3; D: .; V: TRBV4-2; DNA: TGTGCCAGCAGCCAAGGGACAAGCCCGGGAAACACCATATATTTT; CDR3: CASSQGTSPGNTIYF
size: .; J: TRBJ2-5; D: .; V: TRBV5-6; DNA: TGTGCCAGCAGCTTTACGGTGGAAGAGACCCAGTACTTC; CDR3: CASSFTVEETQYF
size: many; J: TRBJ2-7; D: TRBD1; V: TRBV5-4; DNA: TGTGCCAGCAGCTCCCCGGGACAGGGGCTCTACGAGCAGTACTTC; CDR3: CASSSPGQGLYEQYF
size: .; J: TRBJ2-7; D: .; V: TRBV30; DNA: TGTGCCTGGAGTCGGGTTAGCATATTGGCCGAGCAGTACTTC; CDR3: CAWSRVSILAEQYF
size: .; J: TRBJ2-1; D: TRBD1; V: TRBV5-1; DNA: TGCGCCAGCAGCCCGTCGGGACAGGGGGGTAATGAGCAGTTCTTC; CDR3: CASSPSGQGGNEQFF
size: .; J: TRBJ2-7; D: .; V: TRBV28; DNA: TGTGCCAGCAGTTTTTCCCGAGCGGGCAGCTCCTACGAGCAGTACTTC; CDR3: CASSFSRAGSSYEQYF
size: .; J: TRBJ2-3; D: TRBD1; V: TRBV24-1; DNA: TGTGCCACCAGTGATTCGCCGGGACAGGGAAGGACAGATACGCAGTATTTT; CDR3: CATSDSPGQGRTDTQYF
size: .; J: TRBJ1-5; D: TRBD1; V: TRBV28; DNA: TGTGCCAGCAGTTCCGACAGGGTGGATCAGCCCCAGCATTTT; CDR3: CASSSDRVDQPQHF
size: once; J: TRBJ2-7; D: .; V: TRBV22-1; DNA: TGTCCTGGGAGCGCACGAAGACCGGGACACAAAGTCCACTACGAGCAGTACTTC; CDR3: CPGSARRPGHKVHYEQYF
size: .; J: TRBJ2-1; D: TRBD2; V: TRBV5-4; DNA: TGTGCCAGCAGCTCGCCCTCTAGCGGGATAGTCCAATCCAATGAGCAGTTCTTC; CDR3: CASSSPSSGIVQSNEQFF
size: once; J: TRBJ1-6; D: TRBD1; V: TRBV5-6; DNA: TGTGCCAGCAGCCGAGAGGGGGCCAGTTCACCCCTCCACTTT; CDR3: CASSREGASSPLHF
size: once; J: TRBJ2-1; D: TRBD2; V: TRBV5-4; DNA: TGTGCCAGCAGCCGGACGAGCGGGATTAACAATGAGCAGTTCTTC; CDR3: CASSRTSGINNEQFF
size: .; J: TRBJ2-1; D: TRBD2; V: TRBV20-1; DNA: TGCAGTGCTAGTCTAAGCGGGGCCGAGGGGTCAAATGAGCAGTTCTTC; CDR3: CSASLSGAEGSNEQFF
size: .; J: TRBJ2-2; D: .; V: TRBV3-1/TRBV3-2; DNA: TGTGCCAGCAGCCAAGGAAGAGGCGGGGAGCTGTTTTTT; CDR3: CASSQGRGGELFF
size: .; J: TRBJ2-3; D: TRBD1; V: TRBV12-3/TRBV12-4; DNA: TGTGCCAACAGGGGGAGAGAGAGCGATACGCAGTATTTT; CDR3: CANRGRESDTQYF
size: .; J: TRBJ2-5; D: TRBD2; V: TRBV27; DNA: TGTGCCAGCAGTCCAGGCACTAGCGGGAGGGCCGGAGAGACCCAGTACTTC; CDR3: CASSPGTSGRAGETQYF
size: .; J: TRBJ2-4; D: .; V: TRBV5-6; DNA: TGTGCCAGCAGCTCAAGGGGTGGTCAGGGGCTGTCCAAAAACATTCAGTACTTC; CDR3: CASSSRGGQGLSKNIQYF
size: .; J: TRBJ2-1; D: TRBD1; V: TRBV15; DNA: TGTGCCACCAGCGGGACAGGGGGCGGTAGCGGGACCTACAATGAGCAGTTCTTC; CDR3: CATSGTGGGSGTYNEQFF
size: .; J: TRBJ1-4; D: .; V: TRBV29-1; DNA: TGCAGCGTTGAAGATGGGCCGGGAGGAGGTGAAAAACTGTTTTTT; CDR3: CSVEDGPGGGEKLFF